What follows are 8 T cell receptor beta chains derived from one specimen sequenced in a study of blood T cells in healthy people across ages. With a J-beta primer mix and a sample-barcoded 5' primer, a second PCR ran 7 to 11 cycles. TCRdb re-called the 5' RACE reads with MiXCR, one entry per CDR3 protein. The table includes about 290,000 distinct CDR3 sequences, 25% to 30% detected once. Sequencing was done on a sample of blood. The receptor set was obtained from a woman aged 70 to 79 in good health.

This clonotype was counted a few times. This chain links TRBV29-1 with TRBJ2-5, with D possibly being TRBD1 or TRBD2 (5 bases each). The CDR3 sequence is 14 residues long. Germline V gene lookup returns CDR1 SQVTM and CDR2 ANQGSEA. V lost 2 bases to trimming and J lost 7 bases, with 17 bases between them. The DNA for the CDR3 is TGCAGCGTTGAAAGGAAGGGGCGAGGGACGACCCAGTACTTC. Encoded protein: CSVERKGRGTTQYF.

DNA for the CDR3: TGTGCCAGCAGTTCCGCCAAGGAAGCTAATGAAAAACTGTTTTTT. Protein sequence: CASSSAKEANEKLFF. The V and J genes are TRBV28 and TRBJ1-4, with D unclear. The germline CDR1 and CDR2 sequences are MDHEN and SYDVKM. This CDR3 contains 15 residues. Trimming took off 4 bases at V and 3 bases at J, with 12 bases between the two ends.

This clonotype occurred a few times. The gene calls are TRBV3-1 and TRBJ1-1; D not certain. V was shortened by 5 bases and J by 6 bases, with 19 bases between the two germline ends. Germline V gene data show CDR1 as LGHDT and CDR2 as YNNKEL (reference sequence). This CDR3 is built from 15 residues. CDR3 region: CASSSRRGVSPEAFF. Written as DNA, the CDR3 is TGTGCCAGCAGCTCCCGGCGGGGAGTTTCACCTGAAGCTTTCTTT.

This clonotype came up a few times. V is TRBV21-1 and J is TRBJ2-1; the D call TRBD2 from the table was never checked on the DNA. TRBV21-1 is noted as a pseudogene. This CDR3 has 16 residues. DNA for the CDR3: TGTGCCAGCAGCAAAGGCAACGGGAGAAACCCCAATGAGCAGTTCTTC. This gives the protein CASSKGNGRNPNEQFF.

The chain combines TRBV20-1 with TRBJ2-7; D is perhaps TRBD1 or TRBD2 (5 bases each). Germline V CDR1 and CDR2: DFQATT, SNEGSKA (reference sequence). The CDR3 consists of 11 residues. In DNA, the CDR3 is TGCAGGACGGTGTGGGGGAAGGAGCAGTACTTC. This translates into CRTVWGKEQYF.

This chain links TRBV18 with TRBJ2-5; unclear D gene. Germline loops: CDR1 KGHSH, CDR2 LQKENI. V lost 4 bases, J lost 1 base, and 7 bases lay in between. CDR3 length equals 13 residues. CDR3 sequence (DNA): TGTGCCAGCTCACGACTGAGCCAAGAGACCCAGTACTTC. Translating it yields CASSRLSQETQYF. Full variable domain (outside the CDR3, taken from reference TRBV18 and TRBJ2-5): NAGVMQNPRHLVRRRGQEARLRCSPMKGHSHVYWYRQLPEEGLKFMVYLQKENIIDESGMPKERFSAEFPKEGPSILRIQQVVRGDSAAYFCASSRLSQETQYFGPGTRLLVL.

This clonotype was found a few times. This chain links TRBV3-1 with TRBJ2-5, with 12 bases lining up with TRBD2. TRBJ2-1 matches the DNA end more closely, so the J call is doubtful. Germline V lookup: CDR1 LGHDT, CDR2 YNNKEL (reference sequence). This CDR3 has 16 amino acids. The CDR3 bases are TGTGCCAGCAGCCAAGGCACTAGCGGGAGGTCGGATGAGCAGTTCTTC. Its protein is CASSQGTSGRSDEQFF.

V and J are TRBV18 and TRBJ2-3; 8 bases align to TRBD2. V gave up 5 bases and J gave up 0 bases; unmatched junction bases: 4. Germline lookup yields CDR1 KGHSH and CDR2 LQKENI. The CDR3 is 15 amino acids. The DNA of the CDR3 is TGTGCCAGCTCATCCCAGCGGGGGAGCACAGATACGCAGTATTTT. Its translation is CASSSQRGSTDTQYF.